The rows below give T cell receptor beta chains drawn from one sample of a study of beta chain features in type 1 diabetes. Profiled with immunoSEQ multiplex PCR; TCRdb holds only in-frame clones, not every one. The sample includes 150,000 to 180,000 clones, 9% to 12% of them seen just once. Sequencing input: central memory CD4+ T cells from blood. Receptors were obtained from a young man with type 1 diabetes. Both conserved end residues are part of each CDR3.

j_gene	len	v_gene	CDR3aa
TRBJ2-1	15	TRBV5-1	CASSSYGSSYNEQFF
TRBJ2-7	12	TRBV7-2	CASSFTAYEQYF
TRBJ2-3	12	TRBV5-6	CASSYGRDTQYF
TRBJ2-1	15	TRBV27	CASSRPGTSYNEQFF
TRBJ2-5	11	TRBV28	CASSLQETQYF
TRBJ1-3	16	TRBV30	CAWSVTRQGPGNTIYF
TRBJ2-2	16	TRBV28	CASTSPGLGRTGELFF
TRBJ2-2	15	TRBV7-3	CASSSTSGPSGELFF
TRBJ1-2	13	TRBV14	CASSQVGEGGYTF
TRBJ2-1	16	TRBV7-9	CASSLGSLLAANEQFF
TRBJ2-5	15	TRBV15	CATSTGLAGGVTQYF
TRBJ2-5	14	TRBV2	CASSLLRGQETQYF
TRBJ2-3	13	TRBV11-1	CASSLAPQGTQYF
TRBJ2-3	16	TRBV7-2	CASSFLSSGRADTQYF
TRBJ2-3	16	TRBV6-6	CASGKDFSRPTDTQYF
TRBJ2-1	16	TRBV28	CASSKPSGRSYNEQFF
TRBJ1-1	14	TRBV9	CASSVDRLSTEAFF
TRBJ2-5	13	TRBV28	CASSFVPIETQYF
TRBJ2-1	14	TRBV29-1	CSVEGGRAVDEQFF
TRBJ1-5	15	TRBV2	CASRAPGQSNQPQHF
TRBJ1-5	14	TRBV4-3	CASSRGYSNQPQHF
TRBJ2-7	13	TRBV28	CASRSGGDRRQYF
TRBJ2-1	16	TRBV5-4	CASSSSGTLSYNEQFF
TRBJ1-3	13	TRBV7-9	CASSSSGGNTIYF
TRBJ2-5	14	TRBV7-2	CASSPRSTPWTQYF
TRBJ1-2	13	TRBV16	CASSRRTENGYTF
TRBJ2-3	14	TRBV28	CASASGRARDTQYF
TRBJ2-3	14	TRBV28	CASSTGAYRGTQYF
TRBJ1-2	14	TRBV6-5	CASSYSDSYYGYTF
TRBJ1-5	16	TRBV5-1	CASSPGWGNSNQPQHF
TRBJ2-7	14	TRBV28	CASSPGQGIYEQYF
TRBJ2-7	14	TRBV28	CASSPPRGAYEQYF
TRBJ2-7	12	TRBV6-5	CASSDSSYEQYF
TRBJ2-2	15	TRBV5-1	CASSLPSGATGELFF
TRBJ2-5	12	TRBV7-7	CASSLAGETQYF
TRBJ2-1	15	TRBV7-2	CASSLAGGDLNEQFF
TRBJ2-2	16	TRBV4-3	CASSQVVSVGTGELFF
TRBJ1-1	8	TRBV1	CTSRDRGF
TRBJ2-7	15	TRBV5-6	CASSLTGRVTYEQYF
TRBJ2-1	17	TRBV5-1	CASSPGLAGAAYNEQFF
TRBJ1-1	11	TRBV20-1	CSALPNTEAFF
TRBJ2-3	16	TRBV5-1	CASSLGQGNPTDTQYF
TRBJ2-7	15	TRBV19	CASRGGQGASYEQYF
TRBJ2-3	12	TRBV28	CASSLTGPTQYF
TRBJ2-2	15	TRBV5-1	CASSLASWNTGELFF
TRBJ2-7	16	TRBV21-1	CASSKEVSGSYYEQYF
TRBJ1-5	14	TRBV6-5	CASTPRGLNQPQHF